A selection of T cell receptor beta chains follows, all from one sample in a study of blood T cell repertoires in COVID-19. Data came from immunoSEQ multiplex PCR; TCRdb stores just in-frame clones and leaves some out. Of approximately 99,000 clones in the sample, roughly 70% were seen once. The sequenced sample consisted of peripheral blood. These receptors originate from a woman aged 40 to 50 with acute or convalescent COVID-19. Each CDR3 is given without its conserved first and last residue. The D gene is left open where the match is weak.

CDR3aa	d_gene	v_gene	j_gene	len
ASSVFQGADGYT	TRBD1	TRBV2	TRBJ1-2	12
ASSGSAGATEAF	-	TRBV9	TRBJ1-1	12
ASSPGTGKLF	TRBD1	TRBV3-1/TRBV3-2	TRBJ2-2	10
ASSVGQGATNEKLF	TRBD1	TRBV5-1	TRBJ1-4	14
TSSQDCRKGLAGAQETQY	-	TRBV1	TRBJ2-5	18
ASSQDRRGAEAF	-	TRBV3-1/TRBV3-2	TRBJ1-1	12
ASSLTGGTTDTQY	-	TRBV7-3	TRBJ2-3	13
ASNRGATYEQY	TRBD1	TRBV2	TRBJ2-7	11
ATKTGGNTEAF	-	TRBV19	TRBJ1-1	11
ASTQGDTQY	-	TRBV10-2	TRBJ2-3	9
ASSLKGGEQY	-	TRBV7-2	TRBJ2-7	10
ASSLLSAREEKLF	-	TRBV5-5	TRBJ1-4	13
ASSLVAGYQETQY	-	TRBV5-1	TRBJ2-5	13
ADTAPWSPREAEKLF	-	TRBV28	TRBJ1-4	15
ASSGHTTGYT	-	TRBV12-3/TRBV12-4	TRBJ1-2	10
ASSLDRDTEAF	-	TRBV5-4	TRBJ1-1	11
ASSLAIGTQQETQY	-	TRBV7-2	TRBJ2-5	14
ASSLREGGTEAF	-	TRBV3-1/TRBV3-2	TRBJ1-1	12
ASGLVRRRTAKNIQY	-	TRBV12-5	TRBJ2-4	15
ASSYSRAGTGFQAF	TRBD1	TRBV6-5	TRBJ1-1	14
ASSQASGGLSSIAYNEQF	TRBD2	TRBV3-1/TRBV3-2	TRBJ2-1	18
ASSHRNTGELF	-	TRBV6-5	TRBJ2-2	11
ASSPGTAATNEKLF	TRBD1	TRBV7-9	TRBJ1-4	14
ASIDRPNTEAF	-	TRBV6-5	TRBJ1-1	11
ATSDSGWYEQY	-	TRBV24-1	TRBJ2-7	11
ASSAGSTDTQY	-	TRBV2	TRBJ2-3	11
ASSQDSGEQF	-	TRBV3-1/TRBV3-2	TRBJ2-1	10
ASSQDLGYEQY	-	TRBV14	TRBJ2-7	11
ASSPDGLRRDSPLH	-	TRBV5-1	TRBJ1-6	14